These 7 T cell receptor beta chains were sequenced from one sample in a study of CD8 T cells in Susac syndrome. An input of about 0.5 to 1 ug of RNA was subjected to reverse transcription using random hexamers. TCRdb processed the immunoSEQ multiplex PCR reads anew with MiXCR; each CDR3 protein has one entry. The data contain about 100,000 distinct CDR3 sequences, approximately 95% of them singletons. Sequenced input: CD8+ T cells from PBMCs. The source of these receptors is a human donor with Susac syndrome.

This chain uses TRBV29-1 with TRBJ1-2; 8 bases are a match to TRBD1. Unmatched junction bases numbered 4, after V lost 4 bases and J lost 6 bases. There are 12 residues in the CDR3. Looked up from germline, CDR1 is SQVTM and CDR2 is ANQGSEA. The CDR3 loop is CSVVQGADGYTF. As DNA, the CDR3 is TGCAGCGTTGTTCAGGGGGCGGATGGCTACACCTTC.

This chain connects TRBV6-5 to TRBJ1-5, with 8 bases identical to TRBD1. J lost 2 bases, V lost 4 bases, and 4 bases had no gene match. The CDR3 sequence is 15 residues long. The germline V gene encodes CDR1 MNHEY and CDR2 SVGAGI. The CDR3 loop is CASSSDRAGNQPQHF. CDR3 in DNA: TGTGCCAGCAGTTCGGACAGGGCGGGCAATCAGCCCCAGCATTTT.

The chain combines TRBV6-5 with TRBJ2-7; possibly TRBD1 or TRBD2 for D (5 bases each). This CDR3 comprises 15 residues. V dropped 4 bases and J dropped 0 bases, with 13 bases sitting between them. The germline gives CDR1 MNHEY, CDR2 SVGAGI. CDR3 coding DNA: TGTGCCAGCAGTTCGTCCGGGACGGACTCCTACGAGCAGTACTTC. Its translation is CASSSSGTDSYEQYF.

The chain has TRBV15 and TRBJ1-4; 10 bases fit TRBD1. Germline CDR1 is LNHNV and CDR2 is YYDKDF (reference sequence). Trimming took 3 bases from V and 6 from J; bases not matched to a gene: 1. This CDR3 spans 14 amino acids. CDR3 residues: CATSRTGGDEKLFF. The CDR3 nucleotides are TGTGCCACCAGCAGGACAGGGGGCGATGAAAAACTGTTTTTT. Looking up the rest from reference TRBV15 and TRBJ1-4 gives the full variable domain: DAMVIQNPRYQVTQFGKPVTLSCSQTLNHNVMYWYQQKSSQAPKLLFHYYDKDFNNEADTPDNFQSRRPNTSFCFLDIRSPGLGDTAMYLCATSRTGGDEKLFFGSGTQLSVL.

The chain is built from TRBV3-1 and TRBJ2-5; D remains ambiguous. The germline CDR1 and CDR2 sequences are LGHDT and YNNKEL (reference sequence). This CDR3 comprises 17 residues. Trimming shortened V by 0 bases and J by 4 bases, and 18 bases separated the two germline ends. The CDR3 is CASSQEVRPPTIETQYF. The CDR3 bases are TGTGCCAGCAGCCAAGAAGTGAGGCCTCCAACCATAGAGACCCAGTACTTC.

The V call is TRBV29-1, the J call TRBJ2-4; D is ambiguous. The germline CDR1 and CDR2 sequences are SQVTM and ANQGSEA. The CDR3 covers 14 residues. The ends were cut back, 4 bases at V and 4 bases at J, with 14 bases in the middle. This CDR3 reads CSVVAVPEKNIQYF. CDR3 in DNA: TGCAGCGTTGTGGCAGTCCCAGAGAAAAACATTCAGTACTTC.

The V gene is TRBV2, the J gene TRBJ1-2; 9 nucleotides align to TRBD1. V shed 4 bases and J 4 bases; nucleotides not matched to a gene: 7. The CDR3 extends over 15 amino acids. Germline CDR1 and CDR2: SNHLY and FYNNEI. This CDR3 reads CASSGLQGAIYGYTF. In DNA, the CDR3 is TGTGCCAGCAGTGGGTTACAGGGGGCCATCTATGGCTACACCTTC.